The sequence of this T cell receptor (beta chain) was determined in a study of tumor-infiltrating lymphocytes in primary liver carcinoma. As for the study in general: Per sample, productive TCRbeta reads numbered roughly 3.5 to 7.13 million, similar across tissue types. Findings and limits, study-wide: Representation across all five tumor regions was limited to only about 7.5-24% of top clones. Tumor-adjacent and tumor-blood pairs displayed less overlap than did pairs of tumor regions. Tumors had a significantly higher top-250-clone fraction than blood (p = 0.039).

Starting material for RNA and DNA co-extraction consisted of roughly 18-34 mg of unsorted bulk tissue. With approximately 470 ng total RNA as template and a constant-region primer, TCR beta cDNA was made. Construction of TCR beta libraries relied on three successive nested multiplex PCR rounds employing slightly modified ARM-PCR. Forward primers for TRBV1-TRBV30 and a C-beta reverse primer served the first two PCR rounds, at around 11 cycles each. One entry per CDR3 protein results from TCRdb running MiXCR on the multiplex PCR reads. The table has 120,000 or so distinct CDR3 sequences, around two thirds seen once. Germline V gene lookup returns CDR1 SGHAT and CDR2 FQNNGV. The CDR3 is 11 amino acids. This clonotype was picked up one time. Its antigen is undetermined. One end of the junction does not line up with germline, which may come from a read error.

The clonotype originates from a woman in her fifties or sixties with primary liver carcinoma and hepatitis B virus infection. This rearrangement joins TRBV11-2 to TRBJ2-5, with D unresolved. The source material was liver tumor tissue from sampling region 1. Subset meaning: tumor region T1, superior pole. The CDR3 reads CANSSLETQYF. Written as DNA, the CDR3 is TGTGCCAACAGCTCCTTAGAGACTCAGTACTTC. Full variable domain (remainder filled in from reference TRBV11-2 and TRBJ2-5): EAGVAQSPRYKIIEKRQSVAFWCNPISGHATLYWYQQILGQGPKLLIQFQNNGVVDDSQLPKDRFSAERLKGVDSTLKIQPAKLEDSAVYLCANSSLETQYFGPGTRLLVL.